Below, 13 T cell receptor beta chains from the same sample are listed, as sequenced in a study of T cell responses to AZD1222 COVID-19 vaccine. Only in-frame clones appear in the TCRdb table, and some are missing; sequencing was by immunoSEQ multiplex PCR. This sample has roughly 100,000 clones; roughly 91% occur once, and the top ten carry 3.5% to 4%. The sequencing here drew on peripheral blood, taken on day 0 of AZD1222 vaccination. Every receptor here comes from an adult in good health.

The chain recombines TRBV3-1 (or the pseudogene TRBV3-2) with TRBJ2-7; 11 bases align to TRBD1. This CDR3 spans 15 amino acids. V dropped 3 bases and J dropped 7; count of bases not matched to a gene: 8. Germline V gene sequence: CDR1 LGHDT, CDR2 YNNKEL (reference sequence). The CDR3 DNA reads TGTGCCAGCAGCCACCCCGGACAGGGGGCTGAAGAGCAGTACTTC. Encoded protein: CASSHPGQGAEEQYF.

Here the CDR3 DNA reads TGTGCCAGTAGTATACGAGGGGCCAACTATGGCTACACCTTC. Encoded protein: CASSIRGANYGYTF. The V call is TRBV19, the J call TRBJ1-2; weak D call: TRBD1 (5 bases). This CDR3 has 14 residues. The V gene's germline CDR1 is LNHDA and CDR2 SQIVND (reference sequence). Between the trimmed V and J ends, which lost 2 bases and 2 bases, there was a span of 9 bases.

The chain combines TRBV5-1 with TRBJ1-5, with D perhaps matching TRBD1 (6 bases). The CDR3 contains 15 residues. The germline V and J ends were trimmed by 3 bases and 5 bases, with 15 bases remaining between them. Germline CDR1 is SGHRS and CDR2 is YFSETQ. The CDR3 region has the DNA TGCGCCAGCAGCTGGGGCGGGGGGCTCGATCAGCCCCAGCATTTT. Translation gives CASSWGGGLDQPQHF.

There are a few counts of this clone. This chain links TRBV19 with TRBJ1-1, with D uncertain. There are 15 residues in the CDR3. V lost 4 bases to trimming and J lost 1 base, with 13 bases between them. The germline V gene encodes CDR1 LNHDA and CDR2 SQIVND (reference sequence). This CDR3 reads CASSTWGGGNTEAFF. In DNA form, the CDR3 reads TGTGCCAGTAGTACCTGGGGAGGCGGGAACACTGAAGCTTTCTTT.

The chain uses TRBV6-2 or TRBV6-3 and TRBJ1-5, with TRBD1 matching 11 bases. The CDR3 length is 14 residues. CDR1 and CDR2 (germline): MNHEY, SVGEGT. V was pared by 5 bases and J by 6 bases, with 3 bases of the junction left unmatched. CDR3 protein: CASSGQGASQPQHF. In nucleotides, the CDR3 is TGTGCCAGCAGTGGACAGGGGGCGAGTCAGCCCCAGCATTTT.

This clone was detected only once. The genes are TRBV4-2 and TRBJ1-5; possible D gene TRBD1, 6 bases. The V end was cut by 0 bases, the J end by 11 bases, with 17 bases between. CDR3 length equals 15 residues. CDR1 LGHNA and CDR2 YNFKEQ come from the germline V gene. Here the CDR3 reads CASSQERGGGLAQHF. The CDR3 bases are TGTGCCAGCAGCCAAGAAAGAGGAGGGGGGCTTGCCCAGCATTTT.

The chain couples TRBV10-1 to TRBJ1-1; 7 bases are shared with TRBD1. The CDR3 totals 13 residues. Unmatched junction bases numbered 4, after V lost 4 bases and J lost 5 bases. Germline V gives CDR1 WNHNN, CDR2 SYGVQD (reference sequence). The chain's CDR3 is CASSAGGLTEAFF. The CDR3 bases are TGCGCCAGCAGTGCAGGGGGTTTAACTGAAGCTTTCTTT.

The chain recombines TRBV27 with TRBJ1-1, with unresolved D. The CDR3 contains 12 residues. CDR1 is MNHEY, CDR2 SMNVEV, per germline (reference sequence). Trimming left V 7 bases short and J 2 bases short, with 8 bases between. The CDR3: CASTLINTEAFF. CDR3 DNA sequence: TGTGCCAGCACTCTGATCAACACTGAAGCTTTCTTT.

This chain joins TRBV4-1 and TRBJ2-6; a possible D gene is TRBD1 (5 bases). CDR1 MGHRA and CDR2 YSYEKL come from the germline V gene. The CDR3 extends over 21 amino acids. Trimming pared 6 bases from V and 0 bases from J, leaving 27 bases between. For the CDR3, the DNA is TGCGCCAGCAGGCGGTGGTCTGGGTCTGGGCCCAGGGACTCTGGGGCCAACGTCCTGACTTTC. Its translation: CASRRWSGSGPRDSGANVLTF.

The chain recombines TRBV6-6 with TRBJ1-5; D remains ambiguous. This CDR3 comprises 14 residues. The V and J ends lost 8 bases and 2 bases respectively, with 13 bases between them. The germline V gene encodes CDR1 MNHNY and CDR2 SVGAGI (reference sequence). The CDR3 nucleotides are TGTGCCAGCGTCGGCTTTAGGGGCAATCAGCCCCAGCATTTT. Protein: CASVGFRGNQPQHF.

The table lists this clone with a count of one. The rearrangement links TRBV19 to TRBJ1-1; 7 bases are shared with TRBD1. Trimming took 3 bases from V and 4 from J; bases not matched to a gene: 2. The germline CDR1 and CDR2 sequences are LNHDA and SQIVND (reference sequence). The CDR3 covers 13 residues. CDR3 amino acids: CASSMSGGTEAFF. The CDR3 nucleotides are TGTGCCAGTAGTATGTCAGGGGGCACTGAAGCTTTCTTT.

V usage is TRBV19 and J usage is TRBJ1-1, with D perhaps TRBD1 (6 bases). The V gene's germline CDR1 is LNHDA and CDR2 SQIVND (reference sequence). The CDR3 loop spans 19 amino acids. The V and J ends lost 3 bases and 4 bases respectively, with 27 bases between them. The CDR3 bases are TGTGCCAGTAGTATCCGCCCCCGCCGGGGGGGGGCGCGGGGCACTGAAGCTTTCTTT. Residues: CASSIRPRRGGARGTEAFF.

The chain recombines TRBV9 with TRBJ1-2; TRBD1 might be the D (6 bases). V dropped 4 bases and J dropped 5 bases, with 21 bases sitting between them. This CDR3 spans 16 amino acids. Germline V lookup: CDR1 SGDLS, CDR2 YYNGEE. This chain's CDR3 is CASSPRSGAYTYGYTF. The CDR3 DNA follows: TGTGCCAGCAGCCCCAGGTCGGGGGCCTACACTTATGGCTACACCTTC.